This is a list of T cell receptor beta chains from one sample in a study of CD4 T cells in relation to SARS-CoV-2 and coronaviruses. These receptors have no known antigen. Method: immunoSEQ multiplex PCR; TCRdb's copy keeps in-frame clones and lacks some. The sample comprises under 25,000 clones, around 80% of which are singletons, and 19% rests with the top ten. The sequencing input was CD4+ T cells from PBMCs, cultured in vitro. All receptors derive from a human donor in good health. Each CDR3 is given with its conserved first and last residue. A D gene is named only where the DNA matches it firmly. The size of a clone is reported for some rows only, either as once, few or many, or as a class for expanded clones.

cdr3_nt: TGTGCCATCAGTGTCGGGCAAACCCAAGAGACCCAGTACTTC
cdr3_aa: CAISVGQTQETQYF
j_call: TRBJ2-5
d_call: NA
clone_size: NA
v_call: TRBV10-3

cdr3_nt: TGCGCCAGCAGCTTGGGGGGGACTAGCAGAAAAGAAGAGACCCAGTACTTC
cdr3_aa: CASSLGGTSRKEETQYF
j_call: TRBJ2-5
d_call: TRBD2
clone_size: NA
v_call: TRBV5-1

cdr3_nt: TGCGCCAGCAGGGCAGGAGACAGTAATACTTACGAGCAGTACTTC
cdr3_aa: CASRAGDSNTYEQYF
j_call: TRBJ2-7
d_call: NA
clone_size: NA
v_call: TRBV5-1

cdr3_nt: TGTGCCAGCAGTGAACGCTCCTCCGGAAACACCATATATTTT
cdr3_aa: CASSERSSGNTIYF
j_call: TRBJ1-3
d_call: NA
clone_size: NA
v_call: TRBV2

cdr3_nt: TGTGCCAGTAGTTCCTCCGGGACAGATACGCAGTATTTT
cdr3_aa: CASSSSGTDTQYF
j_call: TRBJ2-3
d_call: NA
clone_size: NA
v_call: TRBV19

cdr3_nt: TGTGCCAGCTCACCACCTGGACTCCTGGCCCACAATGAGCAGTTCTTC
cdr3_aa: CASSPPGLLAHNEQFF
j_call: TRBJ2-1
d_call: NA
clone_size: NA
v_call: TRBV18

cdr3_nt: TGCGCCAGCAGCTTGGTCAGGCAGAACACTGAAGCTTTCTTT
cdr3_aa: CASSLVRQNTEAFF
j_call: TRBJ1-1
d_call: NA
clone_size: NA
v_call: TRBV5-1

cdr3_nt: TGTGCCAGTAGCAGGCCCCCTGGGGCCAACGTCCTGACTTTC
cdr3_aa: CASSRPPGANVLTF
j_call: TRBJ2-6
d_call: NA
clone_size: NA
v_call: TRBV19

cdr3_nt: TGTGCCAGCAGCCCGGGACAGGGGATCGCTAATGAAAAACTGTTTTTT
cdr3_aa: CASSPGQGIANEKLFF
j_call: TRBJ1-4
d_call: TRBD1
clone_size: NA
v_call: TRBV14

cdr3_nt: TGTGCAAGTCGCCCGTCCCCGGGTACCAGCTCCTACAATGAGCAGTTCTTC
cdr3_aa: CASRPSPGTSSYNEQFF
j_call: TRBJ2-1
d_call: NA
clone_size: NA
v_call: TRBV12-2

cdr3_nt: TGTGCCACCAGCCGACGGGGTAATCAGCCCCAGCATTTT
cdr3_aa: CATSRRGNQPQHF
j_call: TRBJ1-5
d_call: NA
clone_size: NA
v_call: TRBV15

cdr3_nt: TGTGCCAGCAGGTCCGGGACTCCCCAAGAGACCCAGTACTTC
cdr3_aa: CASRSGTPQETQYF
j_call: TRBJ2-5
d_call: NA
clone_size: NA
v_call: TRBV5-4

cdr3_nt: TGCGCCAGCAGTGAGCCTAGTCTGGGTAACAATGAGCAGTTCTTC
cdr3_aa: CASSEPSLGNNEQFF
j_call: TRBJ2-1
d_call: NA
clone_size: NA
v_call: TRBV10-1

cdr3_nt: TGCGCCAGCAGTGAGCAGGGGGTGGGCAATGAGCAGTTCTTC
cdr3_aa: CASSEQGVGNEQFF
j_call: TRBJ2-1
d_call: TRBD1
clone_size: once
v_call: TRBV10-2

cdr3_nt: TGTGCCAGCAGCGCCCGGGTTGGCTCCTACAATGAGCAGTTCTTC
cdr3_aa: CASSARVGSYNEQFF
j_call: TRBJ2-1
d_call: NA
clone_size: NA
v_call: TRBV28

cdr3_nt: TGTGCCAGTCGGACAGAGAATTCACCCCTCCACTTT
cdr3_aa: CASRTENSPLHF
j_call: TRBJ1-6
d_call: NA
clone_size: few
v_call: TRBV6-5

cdr3_nt: TGTGCCAGCAGCCGACAGGGCGACACTGAAGCTTTCTTT
cdr3_aa: CASSRQGDTEAFF
j_call: TRBJ1-1
d_call: TRBD1
clone_size: NA
v_call: TRBV3-1/TRBV3-2

cdr3_nt: TGTGCCAGAGGACTAGCGGGAGGGGGGGAGCAGTTCTTC
cdr3_aa: CARGLAGGGEQFF
j_call: TRBJ2-1
d_call: TRBD2
clone_size: few
v_call: TRBV2

cdr3_nt: TGTGCCAGCAGTTACGGTGGGCGAGCGGGGCTACCCTCCTACGAGCAGTACTTC
cdr3_aa: CASSYGGRAGLPSYEQYF
j_call: TRBJ2-7
d_call: TRBD2
clone_size: NA
v_call: TRBV6-2/TRBV6-3

cdr3_nt: TGTGCCAGCAGCTTAGCCCCCAGGGGGGGGGAAAAACTGTTTTTT
cdr3_aa: CASSLAPRGGEKLFF
j_call: TRBJ1-4
d_call: TRBD1
clone_size: NA
v_call: TRBV11-2

cdr3_nt: TGTGCCAGCTACATTAACACTGAAGCTTTCTTT
cdr3_aa: CASYINTEAFF
j_call: TRBJ1-1
d_call: NA
clone_size: once
v_call: TRBV7-6

cdr3_nt: TGTGCCTGGAAAGCTGACAGGAGGAACACTGAAGCTTTCTTT
cdr3_aa: CAWKADRRNTEAFF
j_call: TRBJ1-1
d_call: NA
clone_size: NA
v_call: TRBV30

cdr3_nt: TGTGCCAGTAGGGCAGACAGGGGGGGGAACCAGCCCCAGCATTTT
cdr3_aa: CASRADRGGNQPQHF
j_call: TRBJ1-5
d_call: TRBD1
clone_size: NA
v_call: TRBV19

cdr3_nt: TGTGCCAGCAGCTTGGAGGACAATCAGCCCCAGCATTTT
cdr3_aa: CASSLEDNQPQHF
j_call: TRBJ1-5
d_call: NA
clone_size: few
v_call: TRBV11-2

cdr3_nt: TGTGCCACCAGCATAAGTCTAACTAGCAGCCAAGAGACCCAGTACTTC
cdr3_aa: CATSISLTSSQETQYF
j_call: TRBJ2-5
d_call: NA
clone_size: NA
v_call: TRBV15

cdr3_nt: TGTGCCAGCAGCTTAATCCGCGGGAGCACTGAAGCTTTCTTT
cdr3_aa: CASSLIRGSTEAFF
j_call: TRBJ1-1
d_call: NA
clone_size: NA
v_call: TRBV13

cdr3_nt: TGTGCCAGCAGCCTGACTAGCGGGAGCTACAATGAGCAGTTCTTC
cdr3_aa: CASSLTSGSYNEQFF
j_call: TRBJ2-1
d_call: TRBD2
clone_size: NA
v_call: TRBV6-5

cdr3_nt: TGCGCCAGCAGCACCGGGGGGACAAGGAACACTGAAGCTTTCTTT
cdr3_aa: CASSTGGTRNTEAFF
j_call: TRBJ1-1
d_call: NA
clone_size: once
v_call: TRBV5-1

cdr3_nt: TGTGCCAGTAGTATCCGCGGGAGTAGGAACGAGCAGTACTTC
cdr3_aa: CASSIRGSRNEQYF
j_call: TRBJ2-7
d_call: TRBD2
clone_size: NA
v_call: TRBV19

cdr3_nt: TGTGCCAGCAGCCCAGGAGGGAGAAGCACAGATACGCAGTATTTT
cdr3_aa: CASSPGGRSTDTQYF
j_call: TRBJ2-3
d_call: NA
clone_size: NA
v_call: TRBV7-3

cdr3_nt: TGTGCCAGCAGTAGATCGGGGACTAGCACAGATACGCAGTATTTT
cdr3_aa: CASSRSGTSTDTQYF
j_call: TRBJ2-3
d_call: NA
clone_size: NA
v_call: TRBV7-3

cdr3_nt: TGCGCCAGCAGCCCGGGACAGGGAGTGGTGGATGAAAAACTGTTTTTT
cdr3_aa: CASSPGQGVVDEKLFF
j_call: TRBJ1-4
d_call: TRBD1
clone_size: NA
v_call: TRBV5-1

cdr3_nt: TGCAGCGTATCCGGGAGGGATCGCAATGAGCAGTTCTTC
cdr3_aa: CSVSGRDRNEQFF
j_call: TRBJ2-1
d_call: TRBD2
clone_size: once
v_call: TRBV29-1

cdr3_nt: TGTGCCAGCAGCCAAGATCGATGGGACAGCATGAACACTGAAGCTTTCTTT
cdr3_aa: CASSQDRWDSMNTEAFF
j_call: TRBJ1-1
d_call: TRBD1
clone_size: NA
v_call: TRBV14

cdr3_nt: TGCGCCAGCAGCTTTGATGGGTCTGGGGCCAACGTCCTGACTTTC
cdr3_aa: CASSFDGSGANVLTF
j_call: TRBJ2-6
d_call: NA
clone_size: NA
v_call: TRBV5-1

cdr3_nt: TGTGCCAGCTCATCTGGCCAGGGTAACAACGAGCAGTACTTC
cdr3_aa: CASSSGQGNNEQYF
j_call: TRBJ2-7
d_call: NA
clone_size: once
v_call: TRBV18

cdr3_nt: TGTGCCACCAGTGACCTGGACAGGGATAATTCACCCCTCCACTTT
cdr3_aa: CATSDLDRDNSPLHF
j_call: TRBJ1-6
d_call: TRBD1
clone_size: NA
v_call: TRBV24-1

cdr3_nt: TGTGCCAGCGAAGGCCGGGACAGGGGAAATACGCAGTATTTT
cdr3_aa: CASEGRDRGNTQYF
j_call: TRBJ2-3
d_call: TRBD1
clone_size: NA
v_call: TRBV28

cdr3_nt: TGCGCCAGCAGCTTTCGGGGGGTGGAGGGAGATACGCAGTATTTT
cdr3_aa: CASSFRGVEGDTQYF
j_call: TRBJ2-3
d_call: TRBD2
clone_size: NA
v_call: TRBV5-1

cdr3_nt: TGTGCCAGTAGTATAGCCCCAGGTTGGTCCTCCCGGTATCAACCGGGACAGCGCCACATTCAGTACTTC
cdr3_aa: CASSIAPGWSSRYQPGQRHIQYF
j_call: TRBJ2-4
d_call: TRBD1
clone_size: NA
v_call: TRBV19

cdr3_nt: TGTGCCAGCTCACTGGCGGGGGAACAGACCCAGTACTTC
cdr3_aa: CASSLAGEQTQYF
j_call: TRBJ2-5
d_call: TRBD2
clone_size: NA
v_call: TRBV18

cdr3_nt: TGTGCCAGCTCACCGCGATCTCCGGGACAGCACACTGAAGCTTTCTTT
cdr3_aa: CASSPRSPGQHTEAFF
j_call: TRBJ1-1
d_call: TRBD1
clone_size: NA
v_call: TRBV18

cdr3_nt: TGTGCCAGTAGTATTATGGGGAACGAGCAGTACTTC
cdr3_aa: CASSIMGNEQYF
j_call: TRBJ2-7
d_call: NA
clone_size: NA
v_call: TRBV19

cdr3_nt: TGCGCCAGCAGGGGACCGGGACATAACACTGAAGCTTTCTTT
cdr3_aa: CASRGPGHNTEAFF
j_call: TRBJ1-1
d_call: NA
clone_size: NA
v_call: TRBV5-1

cdr3_nt: TGTGCCAGCAGTCGAACCCCAAATCAGCCCCAGCATTTT
cdr3_aa: CASSRTPNQPQHF
j_call: TRBJ1-5
d_call: NA
clone_size: few
v_call: TRBV12-3/TRBV12-4

cdr3_nt: TGCGCCAGCAGCCAATGGTGGGAAACTGAAGCTTTCTTT
cdr3_aa: CASSQWWETEAFF
j_call: TRBJ1-1
d_call: NA
clone_size: NA
v_call: TRBV4-1

cdr3_nt: TGTGCCAGCAGCTTGGGAACAGGGGACTATGGCTACACCTTC
cdr3_aa: CASSLGTGDYGYTF
j_call: TRBJ1-2
d_call: TRBD1
clone_size: NA
v_call: TRBV5-5

cdr3_nt: TGCAGTGCTAGTGTTCCGTGGGGCAGGGGGCAAGAGACCCAGTACTTC
cdr3_aa: CSASVPWGRGQETQYF
j_call: TRBJ2-5
d_call: TRBD1
clone_size: NA
v_call: TRBV20-1